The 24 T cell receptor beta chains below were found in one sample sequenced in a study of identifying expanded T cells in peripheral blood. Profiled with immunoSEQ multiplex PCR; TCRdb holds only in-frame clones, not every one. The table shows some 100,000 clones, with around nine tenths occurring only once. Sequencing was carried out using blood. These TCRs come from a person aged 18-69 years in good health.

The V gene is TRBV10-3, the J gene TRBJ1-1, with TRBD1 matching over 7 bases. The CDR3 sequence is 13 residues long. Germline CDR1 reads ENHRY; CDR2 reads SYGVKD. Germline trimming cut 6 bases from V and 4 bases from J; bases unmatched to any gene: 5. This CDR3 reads CAIRSDRRTEAFF. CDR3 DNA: TGTGCCATCAGGTCGGACAGGCGCACTGAAGCTTTCTTT.

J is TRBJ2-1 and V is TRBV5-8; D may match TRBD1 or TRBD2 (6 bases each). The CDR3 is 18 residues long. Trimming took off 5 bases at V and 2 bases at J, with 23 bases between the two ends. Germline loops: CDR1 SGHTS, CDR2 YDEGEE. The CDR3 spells CASRHAKNGGFTYNEQFF. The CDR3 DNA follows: TGTGCCAGCAGACACGCCAAAAACGGGGGCTTTACCTACAATGAGCAGTTCTTC.

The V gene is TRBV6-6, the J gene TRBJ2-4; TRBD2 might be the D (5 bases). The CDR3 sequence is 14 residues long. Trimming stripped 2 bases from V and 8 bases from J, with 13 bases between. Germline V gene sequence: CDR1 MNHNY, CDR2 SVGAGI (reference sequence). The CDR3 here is CASSYRGEKDIQYF. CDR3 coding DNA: TGTGCCAGCAGTTACCGGGGTGAGAAGGACATTCAGTACTTC.

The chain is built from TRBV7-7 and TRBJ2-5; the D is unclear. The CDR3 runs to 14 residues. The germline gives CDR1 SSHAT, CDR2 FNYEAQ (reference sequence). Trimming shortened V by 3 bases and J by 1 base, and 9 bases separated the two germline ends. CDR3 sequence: CASSFSSGQETQYF. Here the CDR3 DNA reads TGTGCCAGCAGCTTCAGTAGTGGCCAAGAGACCCAGTACTTC.

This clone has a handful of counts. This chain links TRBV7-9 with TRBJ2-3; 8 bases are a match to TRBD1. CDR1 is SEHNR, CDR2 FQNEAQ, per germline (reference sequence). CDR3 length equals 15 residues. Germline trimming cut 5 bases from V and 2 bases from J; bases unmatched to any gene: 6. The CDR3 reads CASSATRGLTDTQYF. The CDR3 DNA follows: TGTGCCAGCAGCGCCACCAGGGGGCTCACAGATACGCAGTATTTT.

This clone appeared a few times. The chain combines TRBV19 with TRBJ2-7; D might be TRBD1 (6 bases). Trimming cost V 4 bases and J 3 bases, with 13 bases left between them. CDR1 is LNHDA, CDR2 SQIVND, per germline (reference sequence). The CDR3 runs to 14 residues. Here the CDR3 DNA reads TGTGCCAGTAGTACTTCGACAGGAAACTACGAGCAGTACTTC. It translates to CASSTSTGNYEQYF.

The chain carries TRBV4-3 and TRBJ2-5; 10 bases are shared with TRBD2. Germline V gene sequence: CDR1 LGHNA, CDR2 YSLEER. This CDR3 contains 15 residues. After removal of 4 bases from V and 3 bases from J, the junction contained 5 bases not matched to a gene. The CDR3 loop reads CASSRSGGPEETQYF. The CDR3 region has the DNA TGCGCCAGCAGCCGTAGCGGGGGGCCGGAAGAGACCCAGTACTTC.

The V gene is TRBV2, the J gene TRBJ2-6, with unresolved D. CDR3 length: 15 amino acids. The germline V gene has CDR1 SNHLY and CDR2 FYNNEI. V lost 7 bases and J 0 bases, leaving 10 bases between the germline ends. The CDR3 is CASMGPSSGANVLTF. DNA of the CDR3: TGTGCCAGCATGGGCCCCAGCTCTGGGGCCAACGTCCTGACTTTC.

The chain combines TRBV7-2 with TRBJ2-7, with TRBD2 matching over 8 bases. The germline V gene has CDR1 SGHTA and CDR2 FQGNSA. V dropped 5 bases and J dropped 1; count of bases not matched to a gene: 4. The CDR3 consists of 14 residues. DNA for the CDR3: TGTGCCAGCAGCCCCCGGGGGGGGTCCTACGAGCAGTACTTC. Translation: CASSPRGGSYEQYF. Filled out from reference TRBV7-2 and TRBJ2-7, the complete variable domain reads GAGVSQSPSNKVTEKGKDVELRCDPISGHTALYWYRQSLGQGLEFLIYFQGNSAPDKSGLPSDRFSAERTGGSVSTLTIQRTQQEDSAVYLCASSPRGGSYEQYFGPGTRLTVT.

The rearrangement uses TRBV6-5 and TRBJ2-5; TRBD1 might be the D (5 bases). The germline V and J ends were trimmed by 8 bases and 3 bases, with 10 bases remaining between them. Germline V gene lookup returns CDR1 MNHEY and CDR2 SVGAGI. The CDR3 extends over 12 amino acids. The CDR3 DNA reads TGTGCCAGCGGAAACAGGAAAGAGACCCAGTACTTC. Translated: CASGNRKETQYF.

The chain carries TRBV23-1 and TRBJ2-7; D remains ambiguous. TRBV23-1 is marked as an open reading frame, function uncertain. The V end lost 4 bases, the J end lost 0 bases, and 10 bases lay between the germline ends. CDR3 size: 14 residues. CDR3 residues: CASSLPWSSYEQYF. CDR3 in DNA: TGCGCCAGCAGTCTCCCTTGGAGCTCCTACGAGCAGTACTTC.

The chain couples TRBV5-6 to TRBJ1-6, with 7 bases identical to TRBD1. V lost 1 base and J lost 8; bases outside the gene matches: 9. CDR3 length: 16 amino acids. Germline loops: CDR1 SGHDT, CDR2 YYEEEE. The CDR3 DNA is TGTGCCAGCAGCTTGAGGCAGGGGGTTAGCCATTCACCCCTCCACTTT. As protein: CASSLRQGVSHSPLHF. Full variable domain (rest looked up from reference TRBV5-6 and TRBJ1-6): DAGVTQSPTHLIKTRGQQVTLRCSPKSGHDTVSWYQQALGQGPQFIFQYYEEEERQRGNFPDRFSGHQFPNYSSELNVNALLLGDSALYLCASSLRQGVSHSPLHFGNGTRLTVT.

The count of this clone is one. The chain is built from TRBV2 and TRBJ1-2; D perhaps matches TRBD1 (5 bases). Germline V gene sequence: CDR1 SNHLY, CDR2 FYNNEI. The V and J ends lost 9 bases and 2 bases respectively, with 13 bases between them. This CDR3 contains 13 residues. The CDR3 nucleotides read TGTGCCAGTGTGGCGGGGCCCAACTATGGCTACACCTTC. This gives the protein CASVAGPNYGYTF.

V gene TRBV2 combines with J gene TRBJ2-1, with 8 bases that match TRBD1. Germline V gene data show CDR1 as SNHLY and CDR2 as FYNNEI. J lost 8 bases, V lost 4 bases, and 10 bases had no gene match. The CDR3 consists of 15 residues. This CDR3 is CASSVPGGVFYEQFF. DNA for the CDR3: TGTGCCAGCAGTGTCCCAGGGGGCGTTTTCTATGAGCAGTTCTTC. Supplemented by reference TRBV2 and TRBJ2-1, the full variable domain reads EPEVTQTPSHQVTQMGQEVILRCVPISNHLYFYWYRQILGQKVEFLVSFYNNEISEKSEIFDDQFSVERPDGSNFTLKIRSTKLEDSAMYFCASSVPGGVFYEQFFGPGTRLTVL.

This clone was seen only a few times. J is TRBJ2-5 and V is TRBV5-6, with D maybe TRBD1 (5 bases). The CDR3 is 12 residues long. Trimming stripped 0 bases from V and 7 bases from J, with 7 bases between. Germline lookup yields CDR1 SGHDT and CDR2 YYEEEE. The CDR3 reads CASSLGRGTQYF. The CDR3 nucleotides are TGTGCCAGCAGCTTGGGAAGGGGGACCCAGTACTTC.

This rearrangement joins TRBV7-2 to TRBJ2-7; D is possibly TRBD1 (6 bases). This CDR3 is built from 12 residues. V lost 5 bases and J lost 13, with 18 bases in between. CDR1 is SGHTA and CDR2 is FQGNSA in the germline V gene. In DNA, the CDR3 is TGTGCCAGCAGCGGTAACCGGGACACCTATTACTTC. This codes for CASSGNRDTYYF.

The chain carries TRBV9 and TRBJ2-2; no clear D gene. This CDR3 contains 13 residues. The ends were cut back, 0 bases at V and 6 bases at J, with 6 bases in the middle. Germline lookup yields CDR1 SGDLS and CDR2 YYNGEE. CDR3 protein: CASSVVSSGELFF. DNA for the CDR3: TGTGCCAGCAGCGTAGTTAGCTCCGGGGAGCTGTTTTTT.

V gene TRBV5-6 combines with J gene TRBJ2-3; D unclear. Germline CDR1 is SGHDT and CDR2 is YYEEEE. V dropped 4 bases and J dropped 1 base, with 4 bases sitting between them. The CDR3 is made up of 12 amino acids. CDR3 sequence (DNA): TGTGCCAGCAGCCCAGGCACAGATACGCAGTATTTT. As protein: CASSPGTDTQYF.

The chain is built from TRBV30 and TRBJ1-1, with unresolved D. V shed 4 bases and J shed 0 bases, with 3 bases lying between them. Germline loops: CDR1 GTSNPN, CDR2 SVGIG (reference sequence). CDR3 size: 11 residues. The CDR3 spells CAWNLNTEAFF. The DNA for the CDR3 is TGTGCCTGGAACTTGAACACTGAAGCTTTCTTT.

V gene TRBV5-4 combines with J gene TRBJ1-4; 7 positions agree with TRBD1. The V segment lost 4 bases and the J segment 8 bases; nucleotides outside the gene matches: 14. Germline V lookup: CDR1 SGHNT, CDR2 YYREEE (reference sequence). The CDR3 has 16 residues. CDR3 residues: CASSVRLGTALEKLFF. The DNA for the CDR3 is TGTGCCAGCAGCGTTCGCCTTGGGACAGCACTAGAAAAACTGTTTTTT. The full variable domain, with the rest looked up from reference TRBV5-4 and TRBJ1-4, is ETGVTQSPTHLIKTRGQQVTLRCSSQSGHNTVSWYQQALGQGPQFIFQYYREEENGRGNFPPRFSGLQFPNYSSELNVNALELDDSALYLCASSVRLGTALEKLFFGSGTQLSVL.

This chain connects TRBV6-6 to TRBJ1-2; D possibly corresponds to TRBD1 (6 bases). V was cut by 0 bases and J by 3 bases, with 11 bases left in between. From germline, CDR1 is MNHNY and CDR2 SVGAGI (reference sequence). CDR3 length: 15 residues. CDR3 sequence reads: CASSYSDRPDYGYTF. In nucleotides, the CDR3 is TGTGCCAGCAGTTACTCGGACAGACCTGACTATGGCTACACCTTC.

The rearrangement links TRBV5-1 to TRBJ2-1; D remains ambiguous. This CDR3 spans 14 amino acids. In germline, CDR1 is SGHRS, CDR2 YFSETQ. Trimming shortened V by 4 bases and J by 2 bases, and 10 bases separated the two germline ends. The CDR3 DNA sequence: TGCGCCAGCAGCCGAGGATATCCCTACAATGAGCAGTTCTTC. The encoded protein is CASSRGYPYNEQFF.

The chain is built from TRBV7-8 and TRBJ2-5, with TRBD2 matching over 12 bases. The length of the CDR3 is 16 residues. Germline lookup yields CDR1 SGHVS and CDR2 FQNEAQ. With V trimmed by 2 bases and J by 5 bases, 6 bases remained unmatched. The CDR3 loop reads CASSLIASGGAETQYF. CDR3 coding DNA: TGTGCCAGCAGCTTAATCGCTAGCGGGGGGGCCGAGACCCAGTACTTC. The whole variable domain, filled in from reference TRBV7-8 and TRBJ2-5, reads GAGVSQSPRYKVAKRGQDVALRCDPISGHVSLFWYQQALGQGPEFLTYFQNEAQLDKSGLPSDRFFAERPEGSVSTLKIQRTQQEDSAVYLCASSLIASGGAETQYFGPGTRLLVL.

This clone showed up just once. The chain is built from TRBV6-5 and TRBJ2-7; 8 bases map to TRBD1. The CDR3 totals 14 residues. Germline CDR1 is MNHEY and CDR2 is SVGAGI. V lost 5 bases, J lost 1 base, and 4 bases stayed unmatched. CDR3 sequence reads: CASSKRTGSYEQYF. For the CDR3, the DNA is TGTGCCAGCAGTAAACGGACAGGGTCCTACGAGCAGTACTTC.